A selection of T cell receptor beta chains follows, all from one sample in a study of blood T cells in healthy people across ages. In TCRdb, the 5' RACE reads were re-called with MiXCR into one record per CDR3 protein. The data contain around 1,500,000 distinct CDR3 sequences, approximately 28% of them seen just once; the ten biggest clones take up 7.7%. What was sequenced was blood. Receptors originate from a woman aged 25 to 39 in good health. Each CDR3 is given with its conserved first and last residue. The D gene is left open where the match is weak. Expanded clones get a size class; other rows say once, few or many, or leave the size out.

len	abundance	j_gene	d_gene	v_gene	CDR3nt	CDR3aa
14	few	TRBJ1-1	NA	TRBV3-1	TGTGCCAGCAGCCAATGGACCGATTTCACTGAAGCTTTCTTT	CASSQWTDFTEAFF
14	NA	TRBJ2-6	NA	TRBV5-1	TGCGCCAGCAGCTTGGCCCCGTCGGCCAACGTCCTGACTTTC	CASSLAPSANVLTF
11	few	TRBJ2-1	NA	TRBV10-3	TGTGCCATCAGTGCATTGAATGAGCAGTTCTTC	CAISALNEQFF
13	many	TRBJ2-5	NA	TRBV29-1	TGCAGCGTTGGGAGGGGATGGGAAGAGACCCAGTACTTC	CSVGRGWEETQYF
15	NA	TRBJ2-1	NA	TRBV11-2	TGTGCCAGCAGAACAAATCGGGAGAACTACAATGAGCAGTTCTTC	CASRTNRENYNEQFF
14	many	TRBJ2-7	NA	TRBV10-2	TGCGCCAGCAGTGAGTTAGCACAGAACCACGAGCAGTACTTC	CASSELAQNHEQYF
18	NA	TRBJ2-4	NA	TRBV2	TGTGCCAGCAGGGTCGGCGGGGGCCTCCCGTCAGCCAAAAACATTCAGTACTTC	CASRVGGGLPSAKNIQYF
13	few	TRBJ1-1	NA	TRBV6-2/TRBV6-3	TGTGCCAGCAGTAGAGACTCCGGGAGGGGAGCTTTCTTT	CASSRDSGRGAFF
11	NA	TRBJ2-4	NA	TRBV20-1	TGCAGTGCTAGACTGGGGGAAGGGCAGTACTTC	CSARLGEGQYF
14	few	TRBJ1-6	NA	TRBV20-1	TGCAGTGCTCACTCAACAGGGAGTAATTCACCCCTCCACTTT	CSAHSTGSNSPLHF
14	NA	TRBJ2-5	TRBD2	TRBV29-1	TGCAGCGTCGGACGACGGGGGGGGAAAGAGACCCAGTACTTC	CSVGRRGGKETQYF
15	NA	TRBJ1-2	NA	TRBV7-2	TGTGCCAGCAGCTTAGGGGGGGCCGGGGTCTATGGCTACACCTTC	CASSLGGAGVYGYTF
17	NA	TRBJ2-3	TRBD1	TRBV28	TGTGCCGGCAGTCAACTCCGGGACAGGGACCGCACAGATACGCAGTATTTT	CAGSQLRDRDRTDTQYF
14	NA	TRBJ2-7	TRBD1	TRBV9	TGTGCCAGCAGCAAACAGGGGATTTCCTACGAGCAGTACTTC	CASSKQGISYEQYF
13	NA	TRBJ2-1	NA	TRBV5-1	TGCGCCAGCAGCTTGGAACGGCGAAATGAGCAGTGCTTC	CASSLERRNEQCF
12	NA	TRBJ1-2	NA	TRBV12-3/TRBV12-4	TGTGCCAGCAGTCACGGGGGCCGGGGCTACACCTTC	CASSHGGRGYTF